This note documents a single T cell receptor (beta chain) sequence. This clone is a singleton in its sample. Its antigen remains unidentified. Base qualities are not recorded, but no much larger clone differs from it by a single base. The CDR3 holds 13 amino acids from the cysteine to the phenylalanine. Of the read, only the CDR3 DNA is kept; its 39 bases are in frame from base 1. Unmatched junction bases come to 10, with V trimmed by 6 bases and J by 9 bases. The germline V gene (reference sequence) gives CDR1 as DFQATT and CDR2 as SNEGSKA. This specimen belongs to a study of blood T cell repertoires in COVID-19 (dated by TCRdb to 2020 to 2021). With respect to the entire study: Samples covering the acute and convalescent phases of COVID-19 were provided by collaborators in the United States, Italy and Spain. The prospective study material was composed of cDNA or gDNA derived from T cells, B-cell-depleted T cells, or PBMCs. The dataset comprised deeply sampled blood TCRbeta repertoires from subjects exposed to, actively infected with, or recovered from COVID-19. The repertoires were made available in a free public database intended to serve as a resource for research on the immune response to SARS-CoV-2. Samples came from the ongoing ImmuneRACE study (first 160 participants) plus 1,254 subjects from 6 global collaborators. Nearly every sample came with metadata listing a de-identified subject ID, COVID-19 status, age in years and sex. HLA class I and class II types, where available, came from metadata supplied by the sample provider rather than from assay-based typing.

General findings and caveats noted by the study authors: The quantity of clinical and demographic metadata differed by source and by participant and was supplied without curation.

The collaborating institutions used their own protocols to collect whole blood in K2EDTA tubes. Collaborator samples were shipped for TCRbeta analysis as frozen whole blood, isolated PBMCs, or DNA extracted from either sample type. The immunoSEQ Assay, a bias-controlled multiplex PCR, was used to amplify TCRbeta CDR3 regions from genomic DNA. Concerning the study's data processing: Nucleated cell counts per sample were estimated from amplification of reference gene primers within the assay. To quantify the absolute abundance of each unique TCRbeta CDR3 rearrangement, sequence reads were collapsed and filtered. Productive Simpson clonality was computed per sample as the square root of Simpson's diversity index over productive rearrangements. TCRdb obtained this table from immuneACCESS and retained in-frame rearrangements with V and J assigned. These tables miss some clones; where compared with another copy, unresolved V genes account for less than half of the shortfall, and the remainder is unexplained. That table furnishes V, J and clone size, whereas the DNA furnished D and trimming. In all, the sample holds about 49,000 clones, and approximately 85% of those were seen once. The ten largest make up approximately 15% of the sample.

Sequenced material: peripheral blood. The V and J segments used are TRBV20-1 and TRBJ1-1, with TRBD1 matching 10 junction bases. The source is a human donor in a cohort sampled during active COVID-19. At the DNA level, the sequence is TGCAGTGCAAGTTATCCGGGACAGGGGAAAGCTTTCTTT. The resulting protein is CSASYPGQGKAFF.